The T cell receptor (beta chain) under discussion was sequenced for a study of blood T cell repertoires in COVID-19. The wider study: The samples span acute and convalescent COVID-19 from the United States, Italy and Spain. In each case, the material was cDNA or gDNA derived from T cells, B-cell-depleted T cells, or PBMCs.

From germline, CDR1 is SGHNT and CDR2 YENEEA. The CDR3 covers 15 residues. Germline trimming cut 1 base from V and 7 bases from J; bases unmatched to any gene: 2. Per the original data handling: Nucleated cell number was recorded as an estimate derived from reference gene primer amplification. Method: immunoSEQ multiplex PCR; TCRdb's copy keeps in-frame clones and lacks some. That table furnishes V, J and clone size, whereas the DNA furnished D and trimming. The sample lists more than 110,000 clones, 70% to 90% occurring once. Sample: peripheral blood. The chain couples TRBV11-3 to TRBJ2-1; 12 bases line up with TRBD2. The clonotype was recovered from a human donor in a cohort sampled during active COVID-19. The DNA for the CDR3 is TGTGCCAGCAGCTTAGGGACTAGCGGGAAAAATGAGCAGTTCTTC. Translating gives CASSLGTSGKNEQFF.